This TCR beta chain is from a study of T cell responses to AZD1222 COVID-19 vaccine. The CDR3 has 14 residues. V was pared by 8 bases and J by 1 base, with 11 bases between. Germline V gene data show CDR1 as SNHLY and CDR2 as FYNNEI. The study, taken as a whole, reports: Donors were chiefly white British, with a greater number of females, and clonal diversity was perhaps underestimated. Recipients of two AZD1222 doses showed rising Spike-specific TCR breadth and depth. CD4 TCRs linked to vaccination spanned spike, dominating at 160-218 and 743-854.

The data were produced by immunoSEQ multiplex PCR, yet TCRdb's version contains in-frame clones alone and is incomplete. The sample lists 100,000 to 130,000 clones; 70% to 90% were seen once. Remarks on this clone: Its antigen is unidentified.

Sequencing was performed on peripheral blood, taken on day 0 of AZD1222 vaccination. The V gene is TRBV2, the J gene TRBJ2-2; D gene unclear. This TCR was recovered from an adult in good health. CDR3 bases: TGTGCCAGCGCCCGGACGGTGAACACCGGGGAGCTGTTTTTT. Translation gives CASARTVNTGELFF.